These 8 T cell receptor beta chains originate from one sample sequenced in a study of CD8+ T cells in alopecia areata. Treatment here: oral pan-JAK inhibitor, 5-10 mg twice daily. Extracted RNA was reverse transcribed, and the resulting cDNA served as sequencing template. Repertoires were generated with immunoSEQ multiplex PCR, while TCRdb's copy carries only in-frame clones and drops some. Of about 220,000 clones detected, about three fifths appear once; the ten largest clones hold about 1.6%. Sequenced material: CD4+ T cells sorted from blood, taken at week 4, from a patient treated with tofacitinib. These receptors were obtained from a human donor with alopecia areata.

The V call is TRBV15, the J call TRBJ1-3; 7 bases line up with TRBD1. CDR1 and CDR2 from the germline V gene are LNHNV and YYDKDF (reference sequence). The junction had 6 bases not matched to a gene; V was cut back by 11 bases and J by 2 bases. The CDR3 is made up of 13 amino acids. CDR3 bases: TGTGCCCCCACACAGGGGACTGGAAACACCATATATTTT. It translates to CAPTQGTGNTIYF.

Worth noting for this clone: Other DNA sequences in the sample encode the same CDR3. V gene TRBV6-5 combines with J gene TRBJ1-1; TRBD1 matches at 7 bases. The germline CDR1 and CDR2 sequences are MNHEY and SVGAGI. J lost 4 bases, V lost 8 bases, and 7 bases had no gene match. CDR3 size: 13 residues. In nucleotides, the CDR3 is TGTGCCAGCCGAGACAGGGCGTTCACTGAAGCTTTCTTT. As protein: CASRDRAFTEAFF.

This clone was observed a single time. The rearrangement uses TRBV7-2 and TRBJ2-7; 14 bases are a match to TRBD2. The CDR3 consists of 17 residues. V lost 5 bases and J lost 4; bases outside the gene matches: 10. Germline-derived CDR1 and CDR2 are SGHTA and FQGNSA. The CDR3 nucleotides are TGTGCCAGCAGCCGCACCGTAGGACTAGCGGGGGGATACGAGCAGTACTTC. Translation: CASSRTVGLAGGYEQYF.

The CDR3 nucleotides read TGTGCCAGCTCACCCATCAGACAGGGGGATTCTTTCTTT. Translated, it gives CASSPIRQGDSFF. The J gene is TRBJ1-1, the V gene TRBV18, with TRBD1 matching over 9 bases. CDR1 and CDR2 from the germline V gene are KGHSH and LQKENI. This CDR3 has 13 amino acids. Unmatched junction bases numbered 8, after V lost 3 bases and J lost 12 bases.

Concerning this clone itself: Other nucleotide sequences from this sample produce the same CDR3. The V gene is TRBV29-1, the J gene TRBJ1-2; D is possibly TRBD1 (5 bases). Germline assignment: CDR1 SQVTM and CDR2 ANQGSEA. The CDR3 totals 11 residues. V was trimmed by 6 bases and J by 7 bases, leaving 12 bases between them. The CDR3 sequence: CSVRTGGGYTF. The CDR3 nucleotides read TGCAGCGTCCGAACAGGAGGTGGCTACACCTTC.

This chain connects TRBV9 to TRBJ1-2; 8 bases line up with TRBD1. V was clipped by 0 bases and J by 8 bases; unmatched bases: 9. The CDR3 runs to 15 residues. CDR1 SGDLS and CDR2 YYNGEE come from the germline V gene. CDR3 in amino acids: CASSVAGQGSGGYTF. CDR3 DNA: TGTGCCAGCAGCGTAGCTGGACAGGGAAGTGGAGGCTACACCTTC.

The chain employs TRBV2 and TRBJ2-2; D remains unclear. Trimming removed 7 bases from V and 4 bases from J, with 16 bases in between. The CDR3 consists of 15 residues. Looked up from germline, CDR1 is SNHLY and CDR2 is FYNNEI. The CDR3 nucleotides read TGTGCCAGCAAGAAGGAAAGATCATCCACCGGGGAGCTGTTTTTT. It yields the protein CASKKERSSTGELFF.

CDR3 region: CSVEGQDSGNTIYF. As DNA, the CDR3 is TGCAGCGTTGAAGGACAGGACTCTGGAAACACCATATATTTT. The chain recombines TRBV29-1 with TRBJ1-3, with a tentative D call TRBD1 (6 bases). Trimming shortened V by 1 base and J by 0 bases, and 7 bases separated the two germline ends. The CDR3 is 14 residues long. Germline assignment: CDR1 SQVTM and CDR2 ANQGSEA.